This TCR beta chain is drawn from a study of T cells expressing NK-cell markers. In the study overall: The eight sequenced donors comprised seven who were HCMV-seropositive and one who was seronegative.

The authors made TCR beta cDNA libraries by 5'RACE template switching. This switching added a universal primer site and UMIs. With the 5' RACE reads reprocessed, TCRdb shows one record per CDR3 protein and no DNA. The sample data list 140,000 or so distinct CDR3 sequences. Looked up from germline, CDR1 is MNHEY and CDR2 is SMNVEV (reference sequence). The length of the CDR3 is 16 residues. The sequenced sample consisted of blood T cells: a sorted CD56 or NKG2C T cell subset, CD4+ or CD8+ T cells, or bulk PBMC T cells (not recorded which). This clonotype originated in a man younger than 35 in good health. The chain has TRBV27 and TRBJ1-5; TCRdb returns TRBD1, unconfirmable since there is no DNA. CDR3 sequence: CASSPLDSTSNQPQHF.